This T cell receptor (beta chain) was sequenced during a study of OX40 agonist ivuxolimab in advanced cancers. Germline loops: CDR1 MNHNY, CDR2 SVGAGI (reference sequence). The CDR3 totals 15 residues. Between the trimmed V and J ends, which lost 4 bases and 4 bases, there was a span of 14 bases. Produced via immunoSEQ multiplex PCR; TCRdb's table is partial and in-frame only. The sample lists 82,000 or so clones, approximately 85% seen once, with around 2.5% in the top ten. Specimen: CD4+ or CD8+ T cells sorted from blood, collected in a trial of the OX40 agonist ivuxolimab. The clonotype comes from an adult with an advanced solid tumor such as melanoma, head and neck, liver or kidney cancer. The chain carries TRBV6-6 and TRBJ2-1; TRBD1 or TRBD2 may be the D gene (5 bases each). Here the CDR3 reads CASSFSGTEYNEQFF. In nucleotides, the CDR3 is TGTGCCAGCAGTTTCTCCGGGACCGAATACAATGAGCAGTTCTTC.